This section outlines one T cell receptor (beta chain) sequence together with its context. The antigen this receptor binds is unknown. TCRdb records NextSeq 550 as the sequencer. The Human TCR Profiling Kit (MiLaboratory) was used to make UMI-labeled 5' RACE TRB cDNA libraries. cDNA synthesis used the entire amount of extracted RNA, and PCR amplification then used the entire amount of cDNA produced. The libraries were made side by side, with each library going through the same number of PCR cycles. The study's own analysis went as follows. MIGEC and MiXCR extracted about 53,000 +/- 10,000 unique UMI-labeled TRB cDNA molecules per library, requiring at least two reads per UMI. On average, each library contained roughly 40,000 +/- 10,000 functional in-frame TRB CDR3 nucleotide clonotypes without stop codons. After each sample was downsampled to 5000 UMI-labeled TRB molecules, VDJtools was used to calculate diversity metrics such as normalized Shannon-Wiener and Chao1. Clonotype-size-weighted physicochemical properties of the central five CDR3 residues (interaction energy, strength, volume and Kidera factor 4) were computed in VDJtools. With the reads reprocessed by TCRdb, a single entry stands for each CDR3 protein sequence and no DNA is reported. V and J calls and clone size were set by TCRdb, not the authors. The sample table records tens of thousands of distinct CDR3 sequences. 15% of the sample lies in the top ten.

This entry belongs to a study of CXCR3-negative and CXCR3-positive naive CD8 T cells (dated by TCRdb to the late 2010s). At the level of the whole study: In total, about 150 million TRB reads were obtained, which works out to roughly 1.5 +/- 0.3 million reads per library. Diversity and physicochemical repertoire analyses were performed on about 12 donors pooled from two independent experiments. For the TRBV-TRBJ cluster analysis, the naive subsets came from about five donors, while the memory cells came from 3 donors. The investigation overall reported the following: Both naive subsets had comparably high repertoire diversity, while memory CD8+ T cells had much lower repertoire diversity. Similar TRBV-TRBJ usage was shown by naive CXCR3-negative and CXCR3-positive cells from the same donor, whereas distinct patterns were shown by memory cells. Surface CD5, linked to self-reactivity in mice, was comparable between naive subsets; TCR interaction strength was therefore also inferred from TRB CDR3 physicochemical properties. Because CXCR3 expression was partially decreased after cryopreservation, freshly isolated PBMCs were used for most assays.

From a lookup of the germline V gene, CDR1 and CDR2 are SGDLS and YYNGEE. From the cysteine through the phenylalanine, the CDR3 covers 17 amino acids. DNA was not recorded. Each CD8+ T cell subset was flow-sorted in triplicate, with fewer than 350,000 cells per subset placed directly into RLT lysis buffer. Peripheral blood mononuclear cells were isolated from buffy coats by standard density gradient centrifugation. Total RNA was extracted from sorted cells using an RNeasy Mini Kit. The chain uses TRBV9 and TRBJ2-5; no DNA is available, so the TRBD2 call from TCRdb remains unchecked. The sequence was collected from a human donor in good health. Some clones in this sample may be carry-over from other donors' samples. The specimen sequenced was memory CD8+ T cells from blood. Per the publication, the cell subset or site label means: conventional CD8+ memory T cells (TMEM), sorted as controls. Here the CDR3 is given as CASSVDTGLAFEATQYF.